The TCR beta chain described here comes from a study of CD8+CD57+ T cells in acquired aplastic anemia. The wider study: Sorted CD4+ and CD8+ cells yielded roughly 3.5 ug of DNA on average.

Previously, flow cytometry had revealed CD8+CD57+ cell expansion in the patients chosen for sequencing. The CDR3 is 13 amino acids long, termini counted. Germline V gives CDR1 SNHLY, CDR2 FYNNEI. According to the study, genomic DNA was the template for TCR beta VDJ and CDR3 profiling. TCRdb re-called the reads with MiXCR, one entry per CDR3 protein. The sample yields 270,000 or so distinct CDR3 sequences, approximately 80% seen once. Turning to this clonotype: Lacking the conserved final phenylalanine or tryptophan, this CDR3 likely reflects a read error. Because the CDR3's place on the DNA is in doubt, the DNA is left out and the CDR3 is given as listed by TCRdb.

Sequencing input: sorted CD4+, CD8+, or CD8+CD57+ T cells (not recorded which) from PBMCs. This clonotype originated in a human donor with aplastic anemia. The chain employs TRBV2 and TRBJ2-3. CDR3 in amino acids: CASRDQGTDTQYV.